This T cell receptor (beta chain) was captured in a study of T-cell memory formation after mild COVID-19. General study findings and limits: Of the contracting clones, CD4+ ones lay mainly in CM and EM, and CD8+ ones in EMRA.

From the 5' RACE reads, TCRdb called clonotypes with MiXCR, one entry per CDR3 protein. The data show 450,000 to 650,000 distinct CDR3 sequences, roughly 20% seen once. V lost 6 bases, J lost 0 bases, and 12 bases lay in between. The CDR3 has 15 residues. Of note for this clonotype: Its antigen is undetermined.

The rearrangement links TRBV12-3 or TRBV12-4 to TRBJ1-5, with D perhaps matching TRBD1 (5 bases). The sequenced sample was PBMCs or a T cell subset sorted from them (not recorded which). This TCR was sampled from an adult woman who had mild COVID-19 (a few samples of this study predate the infection). Cell type and time point are not known. The CDR3 here is CASSKGRNSNQPQHF. The CDR3 nucleotides are TGTGCCAGCAGCAAGGGACGGAATAGCAATCAGCCCCAGCATTTT.